The rows below give T cell receptor beta chains drawn from one sample of a study of T cell repertoires in cytomegalovirus infection. Which antigens these TCRs recognize remains unknown. Each CDR3 protein is one row after TCRdb ran MiXCR on the reads. This table has more than 250,000 distinct CDR3 sequences, 20% to 25% appearing once. The starting material was cultured PBMCs, obtained from culture after CMV antigen stimulation. These receptors all stem from a human donor in good health (CMV status not recorded). Some clones in this sample may be carry-over from other donors' samples. The CDR3 runs from the conserved cysteine through the conserved F or W. The D gene is left open where the match is weak. Clone size is shown for a subset of rows, as once, few, many or a class of expanded clone.

>TRBV7-2|13|.|few|TRBJ2-5
TGTGCCAGCAGCTTAGCAATGGGAGAGACCCAGTACTTC
CASSLAMGETQYF
>TRBV20-1|13|.|.|TRBJ2-1
TGCAGTGCTAGAGGGGAAGGGGAAAATGAGCAGTTCTTC
CSARGEGENEQFF
>TRBV6-1|15|TRBD1|many|TRBJ1-1
TGTGCCAGCAGTGAACCGGGACAGGGGGCTACTGAAGCTTTCTTT
CASSEPGQGATEAFF
>TRBV7-2|13|.|many|TRBJ2-3
TGTGCCAGCAGCTACTCGCTGGGGGATACGCAGTATTTT
CASSYSLGDTQYF
>TRBV5-1|21|TRBD2|.|TRBJ2-1
TGCGCCAGCAGCTCAAGCTTTGCGGGGCTAGCGGGTTGGAGCTCCTACAATGAGCAGTTCTTC
CASSSSFAGLAGWSSYNEQFF
>TRBV19|15|.|few|TRBJ1-1
TGTGCCAGTAGTATAGTTGGGAGTAGGAACACTGAAGCTTTCTTT
CASSIVGSRNTEAFF
>TRBV4-3|15|.|.|TRBJ1-2
TGCGCCAGCAGCCGAGACCCCCAGGGCTCCTATGGCTACACCTTC
CASSRDPQGSYGYTF
>TRBV10-3|16|TRBD2|.|TRBJ2-3
TGTGCCATCACCCCTCGGGGGAGGGAGAGCACAGATACGCAGTATTTT
CAITPRGRESTDTQYF
>TRBV7-3|15|.|many|TRBJ2-1
TGTGCCAGCAGCCGAACGGCGGACTACTACAATGAGCAGTTCTTC
CASSRTADYYNEQFF
>TRBV7-9|9|.|few|TRBJ1-2
TGTGCCAGCAGCTCCCCGCACACCTTC
CASSSPHTF
>TRBV9|15|.|few|TRBJ2-3
TGTGCCAGCAGCGCTCAATGGATCGGTCGGGATACGCAGTATTTT
CASSAQWIGRDTQYF
>TRBV20-1|15|.|many|TRBJ2-7
TGCAGTGCCCCATCGAACTGGGAGTTTTCCTACGAGCAGTACTTC
CSAPSNWEFSYEQYF
>TRBV6-1|13|TRBD1|.|TRBJ1-3
TGTGCCAGCAACAGGGGGAACGGAAACACCATATATTTT
CASNRGNGNTIYF
>TRBV7-8|15|.|many|TRBJ1-4
TGTGCCAGCAGCCCACGGAACCGTTTACATGAAAAACTGTTTTTT
CASSPRNRLHEKLFF
>TRBV7-9|14|TRBD2|.|TRBJ2-2
TGTGCCAGCAGCTCCAGACTAGCGACCGGGGAGCTGTTTTTT
CASSSRLATGELFF
>TRBV12-5|13|.|.|TRBJ1-5
TGTGCTAGTGGTTCCACAGGGAATCAGCCCCAGCATTTT
CASGSTGNQPQHF
>TRBV19|12|.|.|TRBJ1-5
TGTGCCAGTAGTATTAACAATCAGCCCCAGCATTTT
CASSINNQPQHF
>TRBV20-1|15|TRBD1|.|TRBJ1-1
TGCAGTGCTAGAGCCACAGGGGTCCTGAACACTGAAGCTTTCTTT
CSARATGVLNTEAFF
>TRBV20-1|17|TRBD2|few|TRBJ2-1
TGCAGTGCTAGAGACCGTCTCCTAGCGGGAGGGCACAATGAGCAGTTCTTC
CSARDRLLAGGHNEQFF
>TRBV7-2|14|.|many|TRBJ2-7
TGTGCCAGCAGCAAAGCCCGGACCGCCTACGAGCAGTACTTC
CASSKARTAYEQYF
>TRBV28|13|.|few|TRBJ1-1
TGTGCCAGCAGTAGAGGGGTTCGCACTGAAGCTTTCTTT
CASSRGVRTEAFF
>TRBV12-3/TRBV12-4|15|TRBD1|few|TRBJ2-2
TGTGCCAGCAGTTCACAGGGGGCCGTCACCGGGGAGCTGTTTTTT
CASSSQGAVTGELFF
>TRBV7-8|17|TRBD1|.|TRBJ2-3
TGTGCCAGCAGCCCAGAGCGGACAGGGAGGAAGAGTGACACGCAGTATTTT
CASSPERTGRKSDTQYF
>TRBV7-2|16|TRBD2|many|TRBJ2-3
TGTGCCAGCAGTTCGCCGGGGACTAGTGCCACAGATACGCAGTATTTT
CASSSPGTSATDTQYF
>TRBV5-1|15|TRBD1|.|TRBJ2-1
TGCGCCAGCAGTTCCCGACAGGGGCTCAACAATGAGCAGTTCTTC
CASSSRQGLNNEQFF
>TRBV7-8|14|.|many|TRBJ2-7
TGTGCCAGCAGCTTAGCTTCGCAGGGTTACGAGCAGTACTTC
CASSLASQGYEQYF
>TRBV20-1|15|.|few|TRBJ1-5
TGCAGTGCTCACATCTCAGTGTCAGGCAATCAGCCCCAGCATTTT
CSAHISVSGNQPQHF
>TRBV12-3/TRBV12-4|12|.|few|TRBJ2-7
TGTGCCAGCAGGACGGACTCCTACGAGCAGTACTTC
CASRTDSYEQYF
>TRBV15|13|.|.|TRBJ2-3
TGTGCCACCAGCAATTCAGGCACAGATACGCAGTATTTT
CATSNSGTDTQYF
>TRBV20-1|16|TRBD1|.|TRBJ2-5
TGCAGTGCAAGCCCCATACAGGGGAGCCTTCAAGAGACCCAGTACTTC
CSASPIQGSLQETQYF
>TRBV4-3|17|.|.|TRBJ1-3
TGCGCCAGCAGCCAAACCGGGAACCTATTCTCTGGAAACACCATATATTTT
CASSQTGNLFSGNTIYF
>TRBV2|15|TRBD1|.|TRBJ1-3
TGTGCCAGCAGTCCGCGGACAGGGACGGGAAACACCATATATTTT
CASSPRTGTGNTIYF
>TRBV7-9|15|.|.|TRBJ2-1
TGTGCCAGCAGCTTATCGGCGGACCCCTACAATGAGCAGTTCTTC
CASSLSADPYNEQFF
>TRBV7-6|15|.|few|TRBJ2-3
TGTGCCAGCAGCCAGAAGGGGGGCGCGGAAGATACGCAGTATTTT
CASSQKGGAEDTQYF
>TRBV25-1|16|TRBD2|.|TRBJ2-3
TGTGCCAGCAGTGTACTTGGGACTAGCGGGACAGATACGCAGTATTTT
CASSVLGTSGTDTQYF
>TRBV7-9|13|.|.|TRBJ2-1
TGTGCCAGCAGCTTAGCGTCCGGCAATGAGCAGTTCTTC
CASSLASGNEQFF
>TRBV10-3|14|TRBD2|.|TRBJ2-3
TGTGCCATCCAGACTAGCGGAGATACAGATACGCAGTATTTT
CAIQTSGDTDTQYF
>TRBV5-6|20|.|.|TRBJ1-5
TGTGCCAGCAGCTTGTTTTTTGATCACCGCGGCCCTAATAGCAATCAGCCCCAGCATTTT
CASSLFFDHRGPNSNQPQHF
>TRBV7-8|15|.|.|TRBJ2-1
TGTGCCAGCAGCTTTGGGGGAGAAAGGGGCAATGAGCAGTTCTTC
CASSFGGERGNEQFF
>TRBV7-2|14|.|many|TRBJ2-3
TGTGCCAGCAGCCCGGCGGGAATCACAGATACGCAGTATTTT
CASSPAGITDTQYF
>TRBV20-1|13|.|.|TRBJ1-2
TGCAGTGCTAGAGGGACAGCCGTCTATGGCTACACCTTC
CSARGTAVYGYTF
>TRBV3-1|11|.|.|TRBJ2-7
TGTGCCAGCAGCCACCCTGGTGAGCAGTACTTC
CASSHPGEQYF
>TRBV7-9|15|TRBD1|many|TRBJ1-4
TGTGCCAGCAGCTCCGGGACAGGGGCTCATGAAAAACTGTTTTTT
CASSSGTGAHEKLFF
>TRBV27|12|.|few|TRBJ1-2
TGTGCCAGCAGTTTGAAGGGGGAAGGCTACACCTTC
CASSLKGEGYTF
>TRBV7-9|13|TRBD2|.|TRBJ2-1
TGTGCCAGCAGCGGATTAGCGGGAAATGAGCAGTTCTTC
CASSGLAGNEQFF
>TRBV7-2|15|TRBD1|.|TRBJ1-4
TGTGCCAGCAGCTTAACCAACAGGGGGGGTGAAAAACTGTTTTTT
CASSLTNRGGEKLFF
>TRBV29-1|12|.|.|TRBJ1-2
TGCAGCGTTGTCCAGGCTAACTATGGCTACACCTTC
CSVVQANYGYTF
>TRBV4-1|16|.|.|TRBJ2-7
TGCGCCAGCAGCCGATTGGGACGGCAGACCTCCTACGAGCAGTACTTC
CASSRLGRQTSYEQYF
>TRBV12-5|15|.|few|TRBJ1-2
TGTGCTAGTGGTCCAAGAGCTGGGACTGGCGGCGGCTACACCTTC
CASGPRAGTGGGYTF
>TRBV20-1|17|TRBD2|.|TRBJ2-7
TGCAGTGCTAGAGCTCGTAGCGGGAGGGCCTGGATGGCCGAGCAGTACTTC
CSARARSGRAWMAEQYF
>TRBV6-2/TRBV6-3|15|.|few|TRBJ2-4
TGTGCCAGCAGTTACCGGCCCAGGGTCAAAAACATTCAGTACTTC
CASSYRPRVKNIQYF
>TRBV20-1|13|.|.|TRBJ2-1
TGCAGTGCTAGCCCGACTAGTAGCTTTGAGCAGTTCTTC
CSASPTSSFEQFF
>TRBV7-6|11|.|many|TRBJ2-1
TGTGCCAGCAGCTTACAGAATGAGCAGTTCTTC
CASSLQNEQFF
>TRBV10-3|15|TRBD2|few|TRBJ2-1
TGTGCCATCAGTGGGGCTAGCGGGAGCTTAAATGAGCAGTTCTTC
CAISGASGSLNEQFF
>TRBV28|16|TRBD2|few|TRBJ2-7
TGTGCCAGCAGTCTAGACCAACGGGAGGGCCGCTACGAGCAGTACTTC
CASSLDQREGRYEQYF
>TRBV7-9|12|.|many|TRBJ1-5
TGTGCCAGCACAGGGGAAAATCAGCCCCAGCATTTT
CASTGENQPQHF